This TCR beta chain was profiled in a study of T cells after yellow fever vaccination. Study results and caveats: Sorted repertoires could include abundant contaminating clonotypes from bulk cells. Boosting was followed by the reappearance of most primary-vaccination clones (just under 98% CD4, about 90% CD8). Weaker, the secondary response had a peak occurring faster, on day 5 versus 15. Researchers noted that a small share of clonotypes showed up in both CD4 and CD8 compartments.

Germline assignment: CDR1 MNHNS and CDR2 SASEGT. The ends lost 7 bases at V and 6 bases at J; junction bases unmatched: 6. The CDR3 has 14 residues. On this clonotype: What it recognizes is unknown.

TCRdb reprocessed the 5' RACE reads with MiXCR, giving one entry per CDR3 protein. The sample has hundreds of thousands of distinct CDR3 sequences, less than 15% seen once. The source is a man aged 25 to 40 who received the YFV17D yellow fever vaccine. The gene calls are TRBV6-1 and TRBJ2-7, with 13 bases fitting TRBD2. The specimen comprised PBMCs, sampled on the day of the yellow fever booster vaccination. CDR3 sequence: CASIGLAGASEQYF. The CDR3 region has the DNA TGTGCCAGCATCGGACTAGCGGGAGCTTCCGAGCAGTACTTC.